The entry that follows covers one TCR beta chain sequence. What it binds is not known. TCRdb's table, derived via immunoSEQ multiplex PCR, lists solely in-frame clones and lacks some. The sample includes fewer than 40,000 clones, 75% to 90% of them seen just once. Per germline, CDR1 LGHNA and CDR2 YSLEER. The CDR3 is made up of 17 amino acids. Unmatched junction bases numbered 12, after V lost 4 bases and J lost 4 bases. This entry comes from a study of T cells in localized non-small cell lung cancer. Notes on the study in general: The greatest T cell clonality was found in uninvolved adjacent lung (higher than in tumor).

This sequence originates from a man between 40 and 70 years old with stage III lung adenocarcinoma. The chain recombines TRBV4-3 with TRBJ2-7; 11 bases are a match to TRBD1. The source material was peripheral blood mononuclear cells, sampled before any cancer treatment. CDR3 sequence: CASSLGTGGSGRYEQYF. CDR3 coding DNA: TGCGCCAGCAGCCTGGGGACAGGGGGTTCTGGGCGGTACGAGCAGTACTTC.